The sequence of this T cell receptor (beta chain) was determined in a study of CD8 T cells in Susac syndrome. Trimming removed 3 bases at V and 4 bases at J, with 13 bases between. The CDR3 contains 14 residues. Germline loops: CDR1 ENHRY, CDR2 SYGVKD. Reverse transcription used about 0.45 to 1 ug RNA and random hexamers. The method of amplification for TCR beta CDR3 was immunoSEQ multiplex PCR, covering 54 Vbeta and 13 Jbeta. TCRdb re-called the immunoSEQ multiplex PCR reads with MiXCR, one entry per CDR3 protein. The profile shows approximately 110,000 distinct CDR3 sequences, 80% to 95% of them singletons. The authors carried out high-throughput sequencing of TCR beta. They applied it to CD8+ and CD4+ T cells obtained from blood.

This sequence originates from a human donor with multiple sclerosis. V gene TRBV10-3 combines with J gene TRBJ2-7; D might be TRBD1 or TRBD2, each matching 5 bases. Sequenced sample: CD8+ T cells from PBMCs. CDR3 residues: CAISDGTYMYEQYV. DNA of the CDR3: TGTGCCATCAGTGACGGGACCTACATGTACGAGCAGTACGTC.